The clone carrying this T cell receptor beta chain was counted at least ten times. CDR3 length: 15 residues. After removal of 8 bases from V and 5 bases from J, the junction contained 12 bases not matched to a gene. Germline V gene lookup returns CDR1 MNHEY and CDR2 SVGEGT. The data belong to a study of T cells after yellow fever vaccination. TCRdb ran MiXCR on the 5' RACE reads and lists one entry per CDR3 protein. Of 25,000 to 40,000 distinct CDR3 sequences in the sample, 6% to 8.5% were seen once. Findings and limits, study-wide: At under 98% for CD4 and just over 85% for CD8, most primary-vaccination clones showed up again after the booster.

The chain couples TRBV6-2 or TRBV6-3 to TRBJ2-1; TRBD2 aligns across 7 bases. The clonotype comes from a man between 18 and 29 years old who received the YFV17D yellow fever vaccine. The source material was PBMCs, either bulk or a sorted T-cell subset (CD4+, CD8+, memory, or dextramer-sorted; not recorded which), sampled on the day of the first yellow fever vaccination. The CDR3 bases are TGTGCCAGCGGGTACCACCGGGCGGGGGACAATGAGCAGTTCTTC. Its protein product is CASGYHRAGDNEQFF.